This is a list of T cell receptor beta chains from one sample in a study of blood T cell repertoires in COVID-19. Clones were sequenced by immunoSEQ multiplex PCR, and TCRdb holds only the in-frame ones, with some missing. The sample yields over 200,000 clones, 80% to 90% seen once. The specimen sequenced was PBMCs or T cells enriched from blood (not recorded which). All receptors derive from a man between 18 and 29 years old with acute COVID-19. Both conserved end residues are part of each CDR3. The D gene is left open where the match is weak. The listing skips clone size in some rows; elsewhere it reads once, few, many or a size class.

d_gene: TRBD1; v_gene: TRBV5-4; j_gene: TRBJ2-7; abundance: .; len: 15; CDR3nt: TGTGCCAGCAGCTTGGTCCAGCAGGGGGTCTACGAGCAGTACTTC; CDR3aa: CASSLVQQGVYEQYF
d_gene: .; v_gene: TRBV18; j_gene: TRBJ1-5; abundance: .; len: 16; CDR3nt: TGTGCCAGCTCACCACGAGCAGGGGATAGCAATCAGCCCCAGCATTTT; CDR3aa: CASSPRAGDSNQPQHF
d_gene: TRBD1; v_gene: TRBV3-1/TRBV3-2; j_gene: TRBJ1-1; abundance: .; len: 15; CDR3nt: TGTGCCAGCAGCCAACCGGACAGGAGTAACACTGAAGCTTTCTTT; CDR3aa: CASSQPDRSNTEAFF
d_gene: .; v_gene: TRBV6-5; j_gene: TRBJ2-7; abundance: few; len: 15; CDR3nt: TGTGCCAGCCAAATGGGGGACTCGAGCTCCTACGAGCAGTACTTC; CDR3aa: CASQMGDSSSYEQYF
d_gene: .; v_gene: TRBV5-1; j_gene: TRBJ2-3; abundance: .; len: 16; CDR3nt: TGCGCCAGCAGCTTGCGGGCGGGACTGAACACAGATACGCAGTATTTT; CDR3aa: CASSLRAGLNTDTQYF
d_gene: TRBD2; v_gene: TRBV7-2; j_gene: TRBJ2-1; abundance: .; len: 15; CDR3nt: TGTGCCAGCAGCAAGACTAGCGGGAGTGGGAATGAGCAGTTCTTC; CDR3aa: CASSKTSGSGNEQFF
d_gene: .; v_gene: TRBV11-3; j_gene: TRBJ2-5; abundance: .; len: 12; CDR3nt: TGTGCCAGCAGCTTGGACACAGAGACCCAGTACTTC; CDR3aa: CASSLDTETQYF
d_gene: .; v_gene: TRBV27; j_gene: TRBJ1-4; abundance: .; len: 14; CDR3nt: TGTGCCAGCAGTTTAGCAGGGGCAGGGGAAAAACTGTTTTTT; CDR3aa: CASSLAGAGEKLFF
d_gene: TRBD1; v_gene: TRBV18; j_gene: TRBJ1-3; abundance: .; len: 17; CDR3nt: TGTGCCAGCTCACCATATGGGACAGGACGCTCTGGAAACACCATATATTTT; CDR3aa: CASSPYGTGRSGNTIYF
d_gene: .; v_gene: TRBV3-1/TRBV3-2; j_gene: TRBJ2-7; abundance: .; len: 14; CDR3nt: TGTGCCAGCAGCCAAGGGACTCAAACCTACGAGCAGTACTTC; CDR3aa: CASSQGTQTYEQYF
d_gene: TRBD1; v_gene: TRBV9; j_gene: TRBJ1-1; abundance: .; len: 14; CDR3nt: TGTGCCAGCAGCCCGGGACAGGGTGGTACTGAAGCTTTCTTT; CDR3aa: CASSPGQGGTEAFF
d_gene: TRBD1; v_gene: TRBV6-1; j_gene: TRBJ1-2; abundance: .; len: 14; CDR3nt: TGTGCCAGCAGTGACCCGACAGGGAACTATGGCTACACCTTC; CDR3aa: CASSDPTGNYGYTF
d_gene: TRBD2; v_gene: TRBV9; j_gene: TRBJ2-2; abundance: few; len: 16; CDR3nt: TGTGCCAGCAGCGTAGGTAGCGGGAGGGACACCGGGGAGCTGTTTTTT; CDR3aa: CASSVGSGRDTGELFF
d_gene: TRBD2; v_gene: TRBV19; j_gene: TRBJ2-7; abundance: .; len: 15; CDR3nt: TGTGCCAGTAGTATAAATAGCGGGAGCTCCTACGAGCAGTACTTC; CDR3aa: CASSINSGSSYEQYF
d_gene: .; v_gene: TRBV28; j_gene: TRBJ2-7; abundance: .; len: 14; CDR3nt: TGTGCCAGCAGCTTTCACAGTAACTCCTACGAGCAGTACTTC; CDR3aa: CASSFHSNSYEQYF
d_gene: .; v_gene: TRBV18; j_gene: TRBJ2-1; abundance: .; len: 14; CDR3nt: TGTGCCAGCTCACCACAGGGGACCTACAATGAGCAGTTCTTC; CDR3aa: CASSPQGTYNEQFF
d_gene: TRBD1; v_gene: TRBV28; j_gene: TRBJ2-1; abundance: .; len: 15; CDR3nt: TGTGCCAGCAGTTCACCGGGACAGGGCGTTGATGAGCAGTTCTTC; CDR3aa: CASSSPGQGVDEQFF
d_gene: TRBD1; v_gene: TRBV3-1/TRBV3-2; j_gene: TRBJ1-2; abundance: .; len: 16; CDR3nt: TGTGCCATCAATCAATCCCACGGGACAGGGAGGGATGGCTACACCTTC; CDR3aa: CAINQSHGTGRDGYTF
d_gene: .; v_gene: TRBV20-1; j_gene: TRBJ1-5; abundance: .; len: 13; CDR3nt: TGCAGTGCTAGTCGGCAGGACAATCAGCCCCAGCATTTT; CDR3aa: CSASRQDNQPQHF
d_gene: .; v_gene: TRBV6-1; j_gene: TRBJ1-2; abundance: once; len: 16; CDR3nt: TGTGCCAGCAGTGAAGTTGGATCGACAGCTAACTATGGCTACACCTTC; CDR3aa: CASSEVGSTANYGYTF
d_gene: .; v_gene: TRBV4-2; j_gene: TRBJ1-5; abundance: .; len: 15; CDR3nt: TGTGCCAGCAGCCAAAGACACGATAGCAATCAGCCCCAGCATTTT; CDR3aa: CASSQRHDSNQPQHF
d_gene: .; v_gene: TRBV11-3; j_gene: TRBJ2-1; abundance: .; len: 16; CDR3nt: TGTGCCAGCAGCTTAGATTCACTAGCCGTTTACAATGAGCAGTTCTTC; CDR3aa: CASSLDSLAVYNEQFF
d_gene: TRBD1; v_gene: TRBV27; j_gene: TRBJ1-4; abundance: .; len: 14; CDR3nt: TGTGCCAGCAGTCCGGACAGGAGAGCTGAAAAACTGTTTTTT; CDR3aa: CASSPDRRAEKLFF
d_gene: TRBD2; v_gene: TRBV9; j_gene: TRBJ2-7; abundance: .; len: 15; CDR3nt: TGTGCCAGCAGCGTAGGACTAGCGGGGTCCTACGAGCAGTACTTC; CDR3aa: CASSVGLAGSYEQYF
d_gene: TRBD1; v_gene: TRBV5-1; j_gene: TRBJ1-5; abundance: once; len: 15; CDR3nt: TGCGCCAGCAGACGGACAGGGGACAGCAATCAGCCCCAGCATTTT; CDR3aa: CASRRTGDSNQPQHF